This T cell receptor beta chain was observed in a study of cytomegalovirus exposure and HLA in healthy donors. The PCR made use of 60 Vbeta and 13 Jbeta primers. Assay: immunoSEQ multiplex PCR; the TCRdb copy retains only in-frame clones and omits some. The table has some 180,000 clones, 76% seen once; the top ten hold 2.5%. This CDR3 is 13 amino acids long. Germline CDR1 is SGHNT and CDR2 is YENEEA. Deletions cut 6 bases from V and 7 bases from J, with 13 bases between. This clone was observed a few times. This clonotype was sampled from a woman aged 30 to 39 in good health and CMV-seropositive. This chain joins TRBV11-3 and TRBJ2-1; a possible D gene is TRBD2 (5 bases). The specimen was PBMCs. The CDR3 reads CASSSDRRNEQFF. The DNA of the CDR3 is TGTGCCAGCAGTTCCGACCGGAGGAATGAGCAGTTCTTC.